The next 9 T cell receptor beta chains were all read from a single sample in a study of monozygotic twins with inflammatory bowel disease (dated by TCRdb to between 2017 and 2020). Library generation was performed with 5' RACE. These reads were obtained on an Illumina HiSeq 2500. TCRdb reprocessed the reads and assigns one entry to each CDR3 protein sequence, leaving out DNA. The sample's table lists a count of 400,000 or so distinct CDR3 sequences. The top ten clones comprise approximately 2.4% of the sample. The sample was blood. The receptor set was obtained from a human donor with ulcerative colitis or Crohn's disease, or a healthy co-twin of an affected twin (not recorded which).

The chain combines TRBV7-2 with TRBJ2-1; TCRdb calls TRBD1, which cannot be checked without DNA. The CDR3 has 16 residues. Germline assignment: CDR1 SGHTA and CDR2 FQGNSA. The chain's CDR3 is CASSPDSLEVYNEQFF.

The CDR3 sequence is CASGWTEETQYF. The gene calls are TRBV12-3 or TRBV12-4 and TRBJ2-5. The CDR3 is 12 amino acids.

The J gene is TRBJ2-3, the V gene TRBV5-1; TCRdb indicates TRBD2, and absent DNA this call remains unverified. The germline CDR1 and CDR2 sequences are SGHRS and YFSETQ. The CDR3 extends over 15 amino acids. The CDR3 is CASSSASGPVDTQYF.

J is TRBJ2-7 and V is TRBV4-1; TCRdb's D call, TRBD1, is unchecked because there is no DNA. The germline gives CDR1 MGHRA, CDR2 YSYEKL. The CDR3 extends over 17 amino acids. The CDR3 loop reads CASSQARTGLSSFEQYF.

V usage is TRBV27 and J usage is TRBJ2-2; absent DNA, TCRdb's TRBD2 call cannot be checked. This CDR3 is 16 amino acids long. In germline, CDR1 is MNHEY, CDR2 SMNVEV (reference sequence). CDR3 amino acids: CASSQFGGVDTGELFF.

The chain employs TRBV4-1 and TRBJ1-1; the TRBD1 assignment by TCRdb is unverifiable without DNA. This CDR3 is 14 amino acids long. CDR1 MGHRA and CDR2 YSYEKL come from the germline V gene. CDR3: CASSHPLARAEAFF.

The chain couples TRBV3-1 to TRBJ1-5. Germline CDR1 reads LGHDT; CDR2 reads YNNKEL (reference sequence). The CDR3 runs 14 residues. The CDR3 protein is CASSQELANQPQHF. Together with reference TRBV3-1 and TRBJ1-5, the CDR3 gives the full variable domain: DTAVSQTPKYLVTQMGNDKSIKCEQNLGHDTMYWYKQDSKKFLKIMFSYNNKELIINETVPNRFSPKSPDKAHLNLHINSLELGDSAVYFCASSQELANQPQHFGDGTRLSIL.

V usage is TRBV5-1 and J usage is TRBJ2-4; TCRdb returns TRBD2, unconfirmable since there is no DNA. This CDR3 has 14 amino acids. Germline assignment: CDR1 SGHRS and CDR2 YFSETQ. The CDR3: CASRLAVAKNIQYF.

The J gene is TRBJ1-4, the V gene TRBV7-2; TCRdb names TRBD1, which stays unverified in the absence of DNA. This CDR3 region has 15 residues. Looked up from germline, CDR1 is SGHTA and CDR2 is FQGNSA. CDR3 residues: CASSKRTETNEKLFF.